Below are 10 T cell receptor beta chains sequenced from a single sample in a study of cytomegalovirus exposure and HLA in healthy donors. The data were produced by immunoSEQ multiplex PCR, yet TCRdb's version contains in-frame clones alone and is incomplete. Of about 130,000 clones listed, just under 85% are singletons. The sample was PBMCs. The receptors stem from a man aged 25 to 40 in good health and CMV-seropositive.

This clone came up a few times. The DNA for the CDR3 is TGTGCCAGCAGCTTGGGAGTAGATACGCAGTATTTT. It yields the protein CASSLGVDTQYF. The gene calls are TRBV7-9 and TRBJ2-3, with D possibly being TRBD2 (5 bases). Trimming took 3 bases from V and 5 from J, leaving 6 bases between them. The CDR3 covers 12 residues. Germline V gives CDR1 SEHNR, CDR2 FQNEAQ (reference sequence).

The CDR3, as DNA: TGCAGTGCTAACAGGGACTATGGCTACACCTTC. It codes for CSANRDYGYTF. The chain recombines TRBV20-1 with TRBJ1-2; TRBD1 is a possible D gene (6 bases). The V gene's germline CDR1 is DFQATT and CDR2 SNEGSKA (reference sequence). V was trimmed by 4 bases and J by 3 bases, leaving 6 bases between them. The CDR3 consists of 11 residues.

The gene calls are TRBV7-9 and TRBJ2-1; TRBD1 matches 10 bases. This CDR3 has 16 residues. Germline CDR1 SEHNR, CDR2 FQNEAQ (reference sequence). V lost 0 bases and J lost 2; bases outside the gene matches: 1. In DNA form, the CDR3 reads TGTGCCAGCAGCTTAGCGGGACAGGGGCCCTACAATGAGCAGTTCTTC. As protein: CASSLAGQGPYNEQFF.

The chain couples TRBV2 to TRBJ1-1, with 10 bases that match TRBD1. CDR1 is SNHLY, CDR2 FYNNEI, per germline. The CDR3 has 16 amino acids. Losses at the gene ends were 2 bases for V and 6 bases for J; bases not matched to a gene: 9. CDR3 nucleotide sequence: TGTGCCAGCAGTGAAACCTTGACAGGGGGCATGGCTGAAGCTTTCTTT. Encoded protein: CASSETLTGGMAEAFF. Filled out from reference TRBV2 and TRBJ1-1, the complete variable domain reads EPEVTQTPSHQVTQMGQEVILRCVPISNHLYFYWYRQILGQKVEFLVSFYNNEISEKSEIFDDQFSVERPDGSNFTLKIRSTKLEDSAMYFCASSETLTGGMAEAFFGQGTRLTVV.

The CDR3 region is CAWSRGRGSDEAFF. The CDR3 DNA is TGTGCCTGGAGCCGAGGCCGGGGATCGGATGAAGCTTTCTTT. J is TRBJ1-1 and V is TRBV30; D gene ambiguous. The CDR3 is 14 residues long. Germline CDR1 reads GTSNPN; CDR2 reads SVGIG (reference sequence). V lost 3 bases, J lost 7 bases, and 18 bases lay in between.

The CDR3 region has the DNA TGTGCCAGCAGCCAAATGACAGGGTATGGGGTTGAAGCTTTCTTT. It yields the protein CASSQMTGYGVEAFF. The V and J genes are TRBV7-2 and TRBJ1-1, with 7 bases aligning to TRBD1. The CDR3 sequence is 15 residues long. Germline V gives CDR1 SGHTA, CDR2 FQGNSA. V shed 5 bases and J 7 bases; nucleotides not matched to a gene: 13.

V and J are TRBV10-3 and TRBJ2-3; 9 positions agree with TRBD2. Trimming cost V 5 bases and J 0 bases; bases outside gene matches: 3. This CDR3 comprises 15 residues. CDR1 and CDR2 (germline): ENHRY, SYGVKD. CDR3 loop: CAISSLAGSTDTQYF. In DNA, the CDR3 is TGTGCCATCAGTAGCCTAGCGGGAAGCACAGATACGCAGTATTTT.

The genes are TRBV19 and TRBJ1-5; weak D call: TRBD1 (6 bases). The length of the CDR3 is 19 residues. The germline V gene encodes CDR1 LNHDA and CDR2 SQIVND (reference sequence). Deletions cut 4 bases from V and 0 bases from J, with 22 bases between. The CDR3 region is CASSKFPPGEGNSNQPQHF. In nucleotides, the CDR3 is TGTGCCAGTAGTAAATTCCCCCCAGGGGAAGGAAATAGCAATCAGCCCCAGCATTTT.

The rearrangement links TRBV28 to TRBJ1-2; 9 positions agree with TRBD1. Germline V gene sequence: CDR1 MDHEN, CDR2 SYDVKM. This CDR3 spans 14 amino acids. V was clipped by 3 bases and J by 4 bases; unmatched bases: 3. CDR3 coding DNA: TGTGCCAGCAGTTTCCCGGGACAGGGCTATGGCTACACCTTC. Its translation: CASSFPGQGYGYTF.

The table lists this clone with a few counts. The chain combines TRBV7-2 with TRBJ1-6; D is possibly TRBD1 (6 bases). Germline values: CDR1 SGHTA, CDR2 FQGNSA. V lost 5 bases, J lost 9 bases, and 14 bases lay in between. This CDR3 comprises 14 residues. The CDR3 region has the DNA TGTGCCAGCAGCCTTACAAGGGGGTCTTCACCCCTCCACTTT. It encodes CASSLTRGSSPLHF.